This paragraph reports one T cell receptor (beta chain). Other nucleotide sequences in the sample specify the same CDR3. The sample is drawn from a study of beta chain features in type 1 diabetes. The study reverse transcribed the entire isolated RNA, so it sequenced expressed TCRB transcripts. This table comes from immunoSEQ multiplex PCR, and its TCRdb copy is limited to in-frame clones, with some not included. Of about 620,000 clones detected, around 15% appear once; the ten largest clones hold around 0.1%. CDR3 length equals 13 residues. From germline, CDR1 is SQVTM and CDR2 ANQGSEA. The V and J ends lost 3 bases and 4 bases, in that order; junction bases with no gene match: 5.

This clonotype was sampled from a man younger than 30 in good health. V is TRBV29-1 and J is TRBJ2-7; 8 bases agree with TRBD1. The sample taken for sequencing was naive CD4+ T cells from blood. The CDR3 sequence: CSVEGTGGYEQYF. As DNA, the CDR3 is TGCAGCGTTGAGGGGACAGGTGGGTACGAGCAGTACTTC.